This T cell receptor (beta chain) stems from a study of blood T cell repertoires in COVID-19. Study details: Sites across the United States, Italy and Spain contributed samples from acute and convalescent COVID-19. The analysed material was cDNA or gDNA that came from T cells, B-cell-depleted T cells, or PBMCs.

This CDR3 comprises 13 residues. V gave up 6 bases and J gave up 6 bases, with 12 bases separating them. Germline assignment: CDR1 LNHDA and CDR2 SQIVND (reference sequence). Per the original methods: For nucleated cells, counts were estimated from reference gene primer amplification. Assay: immunoSEQ multiplex PCR; the TCRdb copy retains only in-frame clones and omits some. V and J calls and clone size are given by that table; D and trimming were obtained from the DNA. The table has about 280,000 clones, under 90% seen once. The sample comprised peripheral blood. The receptor's source is a man over 45 with acute or convalescent COVID-19. J is TRBJ1-5 and V is TRBV19; D gene uncertain. CDR3 in DNA: TGTGCCAGTAGCGACACGGTTGGTCAGCCCCAGCATTTT. Protein: CASSDTVGQPQHF.